This TCR beta chain originates from a study of T cells after somatic rescue of genetic block. Profiled with immunoSEQ multiplex PCR; TCRdb holds only in-frame clones, not every one. The repertoire holds 110,000 or so clones, with 80% to 95% as singletons. CDR3 length equals 15 residues. CDR1 MNHNY and CDR2 SVGAGI come from the germline V gene (reference sequence). The ends lost 6 bases at V and 6 bases at J; junction bases unmatched: 7. This clone has more than one count but fewer than ten. The TCR sequence derives from a woman younger than 30. The chain uses TRBV6-6 and TRBJ2-2; 10 bases match TRBD1. Specimen: peripheral blood mononuclear cells (PBMCs). The CDR3 is CASSRPTGGSGELFF. In nucleotides, the CDR3 is TGTGCCAGCAGCCGACCGACAGGGGGCTCCGGGGAGCTGTTTTTT.